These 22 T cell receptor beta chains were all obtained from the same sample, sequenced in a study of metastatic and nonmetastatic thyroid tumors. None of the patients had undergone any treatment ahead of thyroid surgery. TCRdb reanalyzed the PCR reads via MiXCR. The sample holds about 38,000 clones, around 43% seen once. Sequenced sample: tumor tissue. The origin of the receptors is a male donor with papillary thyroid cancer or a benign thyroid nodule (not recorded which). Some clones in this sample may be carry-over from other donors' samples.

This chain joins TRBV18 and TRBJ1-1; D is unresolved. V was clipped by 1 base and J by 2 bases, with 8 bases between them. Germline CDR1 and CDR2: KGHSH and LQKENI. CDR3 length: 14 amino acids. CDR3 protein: CASSPQGSNTEAFF. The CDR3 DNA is TGTGCCAGCTCACCACAAGGTAGTAACACTGAAGCTTTCTTT.

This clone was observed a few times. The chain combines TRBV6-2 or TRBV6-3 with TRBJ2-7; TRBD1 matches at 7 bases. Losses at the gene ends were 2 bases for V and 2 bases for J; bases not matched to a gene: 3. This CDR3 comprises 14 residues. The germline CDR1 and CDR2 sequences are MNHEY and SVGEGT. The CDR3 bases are TGTGCCAGCAGTTACCGACAGGGAACCTACGAGCAGTACTTC. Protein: CASSYRQGTYEQYF.

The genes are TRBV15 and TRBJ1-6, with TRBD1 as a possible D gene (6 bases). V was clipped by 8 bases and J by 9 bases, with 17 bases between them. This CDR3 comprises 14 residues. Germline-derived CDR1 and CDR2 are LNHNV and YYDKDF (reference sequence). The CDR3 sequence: CATLDDRTASPLHF. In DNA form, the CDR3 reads TGTGCCACCCTTGACGATCGGACAGCTTCACCCCTCCACTTT. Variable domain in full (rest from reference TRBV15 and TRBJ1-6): DAMVIQNPRYQVTQFGKPVTLSCSQTLNHNVMYWYQQKSSQAPKLLFHYYDKDFNNEADTPDNFQSRRPNTSFCFLDIRSPGLGDTAMYLCATLDDRTASPLHFGNGTRLTVT.

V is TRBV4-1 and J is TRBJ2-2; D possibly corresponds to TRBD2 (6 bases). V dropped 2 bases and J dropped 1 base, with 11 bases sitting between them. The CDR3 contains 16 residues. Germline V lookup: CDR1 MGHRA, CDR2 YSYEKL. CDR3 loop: CASSQMGGLNTGELFF. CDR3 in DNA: TGCGCCAGCAGCCAAATGGGAGGACTGAACACCGGGGAGCTGTTTTTT.

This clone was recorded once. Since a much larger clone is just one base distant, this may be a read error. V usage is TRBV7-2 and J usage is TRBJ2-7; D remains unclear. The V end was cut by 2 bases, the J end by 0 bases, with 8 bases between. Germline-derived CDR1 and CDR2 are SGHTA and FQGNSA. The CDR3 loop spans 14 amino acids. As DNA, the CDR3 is TGTGCCAGCAGCTTATGCGGATCCTCCTACGAGCAGTACTTC. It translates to CASSLCGSSYEQYF.

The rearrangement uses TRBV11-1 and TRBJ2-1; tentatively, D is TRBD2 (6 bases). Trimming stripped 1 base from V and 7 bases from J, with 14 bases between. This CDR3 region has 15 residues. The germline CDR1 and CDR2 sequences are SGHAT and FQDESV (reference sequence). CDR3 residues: CASSLDPIGGNEQFF. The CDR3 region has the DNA TGTGCCAGCAGCTTAGACCCGATTGGGGGGAATGAGCAGTTCTTC.

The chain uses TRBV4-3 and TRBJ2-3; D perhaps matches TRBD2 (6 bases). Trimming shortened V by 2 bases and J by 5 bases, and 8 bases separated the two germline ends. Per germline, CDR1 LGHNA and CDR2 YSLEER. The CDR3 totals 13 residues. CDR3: CASSQLRGDTQYF. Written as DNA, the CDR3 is TGCGCCAGCAGCCAACTGCGGGGAGATACGCAGTATTTT.

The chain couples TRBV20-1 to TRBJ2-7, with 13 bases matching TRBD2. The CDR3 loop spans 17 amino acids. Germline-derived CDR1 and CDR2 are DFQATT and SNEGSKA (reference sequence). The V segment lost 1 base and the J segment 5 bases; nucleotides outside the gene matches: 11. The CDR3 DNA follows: TGCAGTGCTAGAGTTATCCGGACTAGCGGGAGAGAGCACGAGCAGTACTTC. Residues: CSARVIRTSGREHEQYF.

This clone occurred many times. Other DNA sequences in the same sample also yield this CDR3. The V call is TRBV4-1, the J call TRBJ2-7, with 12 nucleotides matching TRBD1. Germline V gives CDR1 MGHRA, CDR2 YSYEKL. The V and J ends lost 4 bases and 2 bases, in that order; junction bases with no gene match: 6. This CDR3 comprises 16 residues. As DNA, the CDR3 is TGCGCCAGCAGCCCGGGACAGGGGGCAGGGGCCTACGAGCAGTACTTC. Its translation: CASSPGQGAGAYEQYF.

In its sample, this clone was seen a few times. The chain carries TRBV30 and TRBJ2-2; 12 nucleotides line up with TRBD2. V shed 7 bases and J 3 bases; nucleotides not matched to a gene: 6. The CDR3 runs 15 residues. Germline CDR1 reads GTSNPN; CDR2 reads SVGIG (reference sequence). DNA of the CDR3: TGTGCCTTAAGACTAGCGGGAGCCGACACCGGGGAGCTGTTTTTT. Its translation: CALRLAGADTGELFF.

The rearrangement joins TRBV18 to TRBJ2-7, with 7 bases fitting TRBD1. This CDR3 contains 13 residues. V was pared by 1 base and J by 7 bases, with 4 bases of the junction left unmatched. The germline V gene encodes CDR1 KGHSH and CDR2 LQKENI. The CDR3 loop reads CASSPQGAGEQYF. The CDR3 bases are TGTGCCAGCTCACCACAGGGGGCCGGGGAGCAGTACTTC.

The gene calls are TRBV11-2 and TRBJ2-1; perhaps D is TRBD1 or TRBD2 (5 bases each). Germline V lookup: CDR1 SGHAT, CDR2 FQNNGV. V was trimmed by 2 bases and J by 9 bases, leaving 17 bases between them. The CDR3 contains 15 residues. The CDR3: CASSLSGTGLGEQFF. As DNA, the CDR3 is TGTGCCAGCAGCTTATCCGGGACCGGCTTGGGTGAGCAGTTCTTC.

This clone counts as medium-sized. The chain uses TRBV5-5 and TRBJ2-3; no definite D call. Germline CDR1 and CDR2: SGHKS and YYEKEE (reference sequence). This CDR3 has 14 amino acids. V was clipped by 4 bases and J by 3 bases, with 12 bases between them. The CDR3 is CASSRSVGTDTQYF. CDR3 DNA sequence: TGTGCCAGCAGCCGATCTGTGGGGACAGATACGCAGTATTTT.

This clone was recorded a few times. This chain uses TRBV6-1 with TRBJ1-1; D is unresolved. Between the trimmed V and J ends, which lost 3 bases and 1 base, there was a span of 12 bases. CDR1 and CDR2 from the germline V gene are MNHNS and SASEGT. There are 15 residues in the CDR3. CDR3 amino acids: CASSDGPERNTEAFF. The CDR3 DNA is TGTGCCAGCAGTGACGGGCCCGAGCGGAACACTGAAGCTTTCTTT.

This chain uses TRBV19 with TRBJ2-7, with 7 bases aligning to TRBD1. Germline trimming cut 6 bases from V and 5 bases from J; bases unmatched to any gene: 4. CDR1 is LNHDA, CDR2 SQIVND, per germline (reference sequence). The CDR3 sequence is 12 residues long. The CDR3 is CASSTQGNEQYF. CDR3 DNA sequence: TGTGCCAGTAGCACACAGGGGAACGAGCAGTACTTC.

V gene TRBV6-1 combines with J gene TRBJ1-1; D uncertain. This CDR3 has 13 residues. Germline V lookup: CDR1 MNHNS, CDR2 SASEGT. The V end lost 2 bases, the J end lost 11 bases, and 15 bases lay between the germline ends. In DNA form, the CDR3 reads TGTGCCAGCAGTGAATCCTTGGATCAGAGGGCTTTCTTT. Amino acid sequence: CASSESLDQRAFF.

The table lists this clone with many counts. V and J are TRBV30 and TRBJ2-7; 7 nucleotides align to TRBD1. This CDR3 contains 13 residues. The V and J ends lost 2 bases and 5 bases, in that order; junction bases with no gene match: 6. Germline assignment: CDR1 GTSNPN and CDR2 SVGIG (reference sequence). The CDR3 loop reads CAWSKDRDDEQYF. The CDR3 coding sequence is TGTGCCTGGAGTAAAGACAGGGACGACGAGCAGTACTTC.

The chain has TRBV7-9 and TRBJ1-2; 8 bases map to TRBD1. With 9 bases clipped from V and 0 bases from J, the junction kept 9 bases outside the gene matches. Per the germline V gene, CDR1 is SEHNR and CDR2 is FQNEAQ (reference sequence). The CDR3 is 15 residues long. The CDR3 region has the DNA TGTGCCAGTTCCGCGGGACAGGTAGCTAACTATGGCTACACCTTC. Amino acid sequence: CASSAGQVANYGYTF.

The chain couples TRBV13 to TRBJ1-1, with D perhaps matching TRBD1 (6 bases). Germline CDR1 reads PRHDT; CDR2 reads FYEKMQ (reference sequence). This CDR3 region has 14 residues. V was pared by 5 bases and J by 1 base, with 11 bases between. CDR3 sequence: CASSLPTGNTEAFF. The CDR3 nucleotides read TGTGCCAGCAGCCTCCCGACAGGGAACACTGAAGCTTTCTTT.

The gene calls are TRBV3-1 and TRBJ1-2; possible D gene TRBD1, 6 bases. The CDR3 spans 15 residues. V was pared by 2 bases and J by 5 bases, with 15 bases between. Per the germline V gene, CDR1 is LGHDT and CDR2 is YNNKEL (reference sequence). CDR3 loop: CASSQTPGAYYGYTF. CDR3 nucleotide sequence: TGTGCCAGCAGCCAAACCCCAGGGGCGTATTATGGCTACACCTTC.

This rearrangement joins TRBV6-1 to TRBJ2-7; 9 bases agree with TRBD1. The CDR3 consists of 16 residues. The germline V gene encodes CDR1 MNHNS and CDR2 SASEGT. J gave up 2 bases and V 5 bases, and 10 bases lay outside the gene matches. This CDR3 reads CASSKTTGTGTYEQYF. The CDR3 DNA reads TGTGCCAGCAGTAAGACTACCGGGACAGGGACCTACGAGCAGTACTTC.

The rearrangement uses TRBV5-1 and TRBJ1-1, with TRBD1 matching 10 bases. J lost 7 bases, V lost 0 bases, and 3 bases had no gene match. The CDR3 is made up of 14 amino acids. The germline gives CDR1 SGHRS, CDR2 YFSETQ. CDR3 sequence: CASSLGQGAGEAFF. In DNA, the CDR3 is TGCGCCAGCAGCTTGGGACAGGGGGCGGGTGAAGCTTTCTTT.